The rows below give T cell receptor beta chains drawn from one sample of a study of T cells in localized non-small cell lung cancer. Some clones are missing from TCRdb's copy, which holds only in-frame ones; the method was immunoSEQ multiplex PCR. The data hold 45,000 to 60,000 clones, with 86% observed a single time. This sample comprised peripheral blood, obtained before any cancer treatment. Receptor source: a woman aged 40 to 75 with stage I lung adenocarcinoma. Both conserved end residues are part of each CDR3. The D gene is left open where the match is weak. Expanded clones get a size class; other rows say once, few or many, or leave the size out.

J | D | size | V | length | CDR3 | DNA
TRBJ2-7 | NA | NA | TRBV6-1 | 12 | CASSDLDYEQYF | TGTGCCAGCAGTGATTTAGACTACGAGCAGTACTTC
TRBJ1-4 | NA | few | TRBV5-5 | 16 | CASSLVFGATNEKLFF | TGTGCCAGCAGCTTGGTTTTTGGGGCAACTAATGAAAAACTGTTTTTT
TRBJ1-1 | NA | NA | TRBV30 | 13 | CAWSVQGNTEAFF | TGTGCCTGGAGTGTACAGGGGAACACTGAAGCTTTCTTT
TRBJ1-5 | NA | few | TRBV7-9 | 16 | CASSLGVLSGNQPQHF | TGTGCCAGCAGCTTAGGGGTGTTAAGCGGCAATCAGCCCCAGCATTTT
TRBJ1-5 | NA | medium-sized | TRBV7-8 | 18 | CASSLAMSRNPLNQPQHF | TGTGCCAGCAGCTTAGCCATGAGCCGTAACCCCCTCAATCAGCCCCAGCATTTT
TRBJ2-1 | NA | NA | TRBV5-6 | 16 | CASSPPGPRVWNEQFF | TGTGCCAGCAGCCCCCCGGGACCGAGAGTTTGGAATGAGCAGTTCTTC
TRBJ2-1 | TRBD1 | NA | TRBV9 | 15 | CASSPSGTDHNEQFF | TGTGCCAGCAGCCCCTCCGGGACAGACCACAATGAGCAGTTCTTC
TRBJ2-3 | TRBD2 | NA | TRBV7-6 | 14 | CASSLGLAADTQYF | TGTGCCAGCAGCTTAGGACTAGCGGCAGATACGCAGTATTTT
TRBJ1-1 | NA | NA | TRBV18 | 13 | CASSPKQGTEAFF | TGTGCCAGCTCACCGAAACAAGGCACTGAAGCTTTCTTT
TRBJ2-7 | NA | once | TRBV18 | 16 | CASSSIVPDTSYEQYF | TGTGCCAGCTCATCAATAGTCCCGGACACATCCTACGAGCAGTACTTC
TRBJ1-1 | NA | NA | TRBV30 | 13 | CAWETDFNTEAFF | TGTGCCTGGGAAACGGACTTCAACACTGAAGCTTTCTTT
TRBJ1-2 | TRBD1 | NA | TRBV7-8 | 14 | CASNPGQGAYGYTF | TGTGCCAGCAATCCGGGACAGGGGGCTTATGGCTACACCTTC
TRBJ2-5 | TRBD2 | few | TRBV5-8 | 15 | CASSPGLAGSETQYF | TGTGCCAGCAGCCCGGGACTAGCGGGGAGCGAGACCCAGTACTTC
TRBJ2-7 | TRBD1 | NA | TRBV6-6 | 13 | CASSGQGFYEQYF | TGTGCCAGCTCCGGACAGGGATTTTACGAGCAGTACTTC